This T cell receptor (beta chain) was sequenced during a study of T-cell memory formation after mild COVID-19. A single record per CDR3 protein comes from TCRdb applying MiXCR to the 5' RACE reads. The sample yields 200,000 to 300,000 distinct CDR3 sequences, around 10% seen once. Germline V CDR1 and CDR2: SQVTM, ANQGSEA. The CDR3 spans 12 residues. Trimming shortened V by 4 bases and J by 4 bases, and 10 bases separated the two germline ends. This clonotype appeared a few times. The source material was PBMCs or a T cell subset sorted from them (not recorded which). This TCR came from a young man who had mild COVID-19 (a few samples of this study predate the infection). Cell type and time point are not known. This chain connects TRBV29-1 to TRBJ2-5; D could derive from TRBD1 or TRBD2 (5 bases each). The CDR3 DNA follows: TGCAGCGTTGCCGGGACGAGAGAGACCCAGTACTTC. Amino acid sequence: CSVAGTRETQYF. Full variable domain (rest looked up from reference TRBV29-1 and TRBJ2-5): SAVISQKPSRDICQRGTSLTIQCQVDSQVTMMFWYRQQPGQSLTLIATANQGSEATYESGFVIDKFPISRPNLTFSTLTVSNMSPEDSSIYLCSVAGTRETQYFGPGTRLLVL.